These T cell receptor beta chains were read from a single sample in a study of circulating and synovial CD4+ cells in juvenile arthritis. The method was immunoSEQ multiplex PCR; TCRdb's version includes in-frame clones alone and lacks a portion of them. Among under 40,000 clones listed, 90% to 95% were seen once. Sequencing input: CD4+ T cells from blood. The receptors stem from a human donor with juvenile idiopathic arthritis. Both conserved end residues are part of each CDR3. Fields, in order: clone size, J gene, V gene, D gene, CDR3 protein, CDR3 DNA. The D gene is left open where the match is weak. Expanded clones get a size class; other rows say once, few or many, or leave the size out.

clone_size: NA; j_call: TRBJ1-4; v_call: TRBV28; d_call: NA; cdr3_aa: CASSTGGSNEKLFF; cdr3_nt: TGTGCCAGCAGTACCGGCGGGAGTAATGAAAAACTGTTTTTT
clone_size: NA; j_call: TRBJ1-1; v_call: TRBV7-2; d_call: NA; cdr3_aa: CASSVTPGRYTEAFF; cdr3_nt: TGTGCCAGCAGCGTCACCCCGGGTCGGTACACTGAAGCTTTCTTT
clone_size: NA; j_call: TRBJ1-4; v_call: TRBV19; d_call: TRBD1; cdr3_aa: CASSLGQGANEKLFF; cdr3_nt: TGTGCCAGTAGTTTGGGACAGGGGGCTAATGAAAAACTGTTTTTT
clone_size: NA; j_call: TRBJ2-7; v_call: TRBV5-8; d_call: NA; cdr3_aa: CASTIFGRRYEQYF; cdr3_nt: TGTGCCAGCACCATTTTTGGCAGGCGCTACGAGCAGTACTTC
clone_size: NA; j_call: TRBJ2-5; v_call: TRBV9; d_call: NA; cdr3_aa: CANSGDSRETQYF; cdr3_nt: TGTGCCAACAGCGGGGACAGTCGAGAGACCCAGTACTTC
clone_size: NA; j_call: TRBJ2-1; v_call: TRBV27; d_call: TRBD2; cdr3_aa: CASRIGTSGSGEQFF; cdr3_nt: TGTGCCAGCAGGATAGGGACTAGCGGGAGCGGTGAGCAGTTCTTC
clone_size: NA; j_call: TRBJ1-4; v_call: TRBV2; d_call: NA; cdr3_aa: CAGAGTGGGLFF; cdr3_nt: TGTGCCGGCGCCGGGACGGGAGGTGGACTGTTTTTT
clone_size: once; j_call: TRBJ2-7; v_call: TRBV7-8; d_call: NA; cdr3_aa: CASSFVGGSYEQYF; cdr3_nt: TGTGCCAGCAGCTTTGTAGGGGGCTCCTACGAGCAGTACTTC
clone_size: NA; j_call: TRBJ2-5; v_call: TRBV6-4; d_call: TRBD2; cdr3_aa: CASSDSKREGETQYF; cdr3_nt: TGTGCCAGCAGTGACTCTAAGCGGGAGGGAGAGACCCAGTACTTC
clone_size: NA; j_call: TRBJ1-1; v_call: TRBV6-1; d_call: TRBD1; cdr3_aa: CASRTGLDTEAFF; cdr3_nt: TGTGCCAGCCGGACAGGGTTGGATACTGAAGCTTTCTTT
clone_size: NA; j_call: TRBJ1-5; v_call: TRBV9; d_call: TRBD1; cdr3_aa: CASSPGTGNSNQPQHF; cdr3_nt: TGTGCCAGCAGCCCCGGGACAGGTAATAGCAATCAGCCCCAGCATTTT
clone_size: NA; j_call: TRBJ2-3; v_call: TRBV7-6; d_call: TRBD2; cdr3_aa: CASSLKAGETDTQYF; cdr3_nt: TGTGCCAGCAGCTTAAAGGCGGGAGAGACAGATACGCAGTATTTT
clone_size: NA; j_call: TRBJ2-7; v_call: TRBV2; d_call: TRBD1; cdr3_aa: CASRPGQGAYEQYF; cdr3_nt: TGTGCCAGCAGGCCGGGACAGGGGGCCTACGAGCAGTACTTC
clone_size: NA; j_call: TRBJ2-3; v_call: TRBV7-9; d_call: NA; cdr3_aa: CASSLVSGTHPTDTQYF; cdr3_nt: TGTGCCAGCAGCTTAGTATCCGGGACTCATCCCACAGATACGCAGTATTTT
clone_size: NA; j_call: TRBJ1-4; v_call: TRBV2; d_call: TRBD1; cdr3_aa: CASRTFPGQGNEKLFF; cdr3_nt: TGTGCCAGCAGAACTTTCCCGGGACAGGGGAATGAAAAACTGTTTTTT
clone_size: few; j_call: TRBJ2-1; v_call: TRBV30; d_call: NA; cdr3_aa: CAWYRESEQFF; cdr3_nt: TGTGCCTGGTACAGGGAAAGTGAGCAGTTCTTC
clone_size: NA; j_call: TRBJ2-7; v_call: TRBV11-2; d_call: TRBD1; cdr3_aa: CASSGRDRGGEQYF; cdr3_nt: TGTGCCAGCAGCGGACGGGACAGGGGGGGAGAGCAGTACTTC
clone_size: NA; j_call: TRBJ2-2; v_call: TRBV18; d_call: NA; cdr3_aa: CASSPSFANTGELFF; cdr3_nt: TGTGCCAGCTCACCAAGCTTCGCGAACACCGGGGAGCTGTTTTTT
clone_size: NA; j_call: TRBJ1-5; v_call: TRBV15; d_call: NA; cdr3_aa: CATSALGAGLGNQPQHF; cdr3_nt: TGTGCCACCAGCGCCTTGGGGGCGGGTTTGGGCAATCAGCCCCAGCATTTT
clone_size: NA; j_call: TRBJ1-2; v_call: TRBV9; d_call: NA; cdr3_aa: CASSAKGGAYGYTF; cdr3_nt: TGTGCCAGCAGCGCTAAGGGAGGGGCCTATGGCTACACCTTC
clone_size: NA; j_call: TRBJ2-1; v_call: TRBV19; d_call: TRBD1; cdr3_aa: CASARGFVTQQFF; cdr3_nt: TGTGCCAGTGCCAGGGGGTTCGTTACTCAACAGTTCTTC
clone_size: NA; j_call: TRBJ1-5; v_call: TRBV2; d_call: NA; cdr3_aa: CASSIGQRDQPQHF; cdr3_nt: TGTGCCAGCAGTATCGGACAGCGCGATCAGCCCCAGCATTTT
clone_size: NA; j_call: TRBJ1-3; v_call: TRBV5-1; d_call: NA; cdr3_aa: CASSLDRTGNTIYF; cdr3_nt: TGCGCCAGCAGCTTGGACAGAACTGGAAACACCATATATTTT
clone_size: NA; j_call: TRBJ2-3; v_call: TRBV28; d_call: NA; cdr3_aa: CASSFRRVTDTQYF; cdr3_nt: TGTGCCAGCAGTTTTAGGAGGGTCACAGATACGCAGTATTTT
clone_size: NA; j_call: TRBJ1-1; v_call: TRBV5-1; d_call: TRBD1; cdr3_aa: CASSEGQGARYTEAFF; cdr3_nt: TGCGCCAGCAGCGAGGGACAGGGGGCTAGATACACTGAAGCTTTCTTT
clone_size: NA; j_call: TRBJ2-1; v_call: TRBV19; d_call: NA; cdr3_aa: CASSPLLDSSYNEQFF; cdr3_nt: TGTGCCAGTAGTCCTCTCCTTGACAGCTCCTACAATGAGCAGTTCTTC
clone_size: NA; j_call: TRBJ1-1; v_call: TRBV28; d_call: NA; cdr3_aa: CVTRKEGRTEAFF; cdr3_nt: TGTGTCACCCGAAAGGAAGGGAGGACTGAAGCTTTCTTT
clone_size: once; j_call: TRBJ1-4; v_call: TRBV29-1; d_call: TRBD1; cdr3_aa: CSVLTRGRDEKLFF; cdr3_nt: TGCAGCGTTCTCACCAGGGGGCGGGATGAAAAACTGTTTTTT
clone_size: NA; j_call: TRBJ2-3; v_call: TRBV11-1; d_call: TRBD1; cdr3_aa: CASSPAPGQGFPFSHTQYF; cdr3_nt: TGTGCCAGCAGCCCTGCCCCGGGACAGGGTTTTCCGTTTTCACATACGCAGTATTTT
clone_size: once; j_call: TRBJ1-4; v_call: TRBV28; d_call: NA; cdr3_aa: CASSSHPNIVF; cdr3_nt: TGTGCCAGCAGTTCACATCCGAACATTGTTTTT
clone_size: few; j_call: TRBJ1-4; v_call: TRBV23-1; d_call: TRBD1; cdr3_aa: CASSQSTRGGTDEKLFF; cdr3_nt: TGCGCCAGCAGTCAATCCACAAGAGGGGGGACAGATGAAAAACTGTTTTTT
clone_size: NA; j_call: TRBJ2-3; v_call: TRBV10-2; d_call: NA; cdr3_aa: CASSEPGRTDTQYF; cdr3_nt: TGCGCCAGCAGTGAGCCGGGGAGAACAGATACGCAGTATTTT
clone_size: NA; j_call: TRBJ1-2; v_call: TRBV28; d_call: TRBD1; cdr3_aa: CASSVTGGADHYGYTF; cdr3_nt: TGTGCCAGCAGTGTGACAGGGGGCGCAGATCACTATGGCTACACCTTC
clone_size: NA; j_call: TRBJ2-3; v_call: TRBV5-1; d_call: TRBD1; cdr3_aa: CASSAGQGAGVAEDTDTQYF; cdr3_nt: TGCGCCAGCAGCGCGGGACAGGGGGCAGGGGTAGCGGAAGACACAGATACGCAGTATTTT
clone_size: NA; j_call: TRBJ2-1; v_call: TRBV19; d_call: TRBD1; cdr3_aa: CASSTWQGAYNEQFF; cdr3_nt: TGTGCCAGTAGTACGTGGCAGGGGGCTTACAATGAGCAGTTCTTC
clone_size: NA; j_call: TRBJ1-3; v_call: TRBV10-3; d_call: TRBD1; cdr3_aa: CATATGEGNTIYF; cdr3_nt: TGTGCCACGGCGACAGGGGAAGGAAACACCATATATTTT
clone_size: NA; j_call: TRBJ1-2; v_call: TRBV12-5; d_call: TRBD1; cdr3_aa: CASGLDRGRYYGYTF; cdr3_nt: TGTGCTAGTGGTTTGGACAGGGGGCGGTACTATGGCTACACCTTC
clone_size: NA; j_call: TRBJ2-7; v_call: TRBV30; d_call: NA; cdr3_aa: CAWSAEGYEQYF; cdr3_nt: TGTGCCTGGAGTGCCGAGGGCTACGAGCAGTACTTC
clone_size: NA; j_call: TRBJ2-7; v_call: TRBV29-1; d_call: TRBD1; cdr3_aa: CSVGGLRDRGYYEQYF; cdr3_nt: TGCAGCGTTGGCGGCCTTCGGGACAGGGGTTACTACGAGCAGTACTTC
clone_size: NA; j_call: TRBJ2-1; v_call: TRBV20-1; d_call: NA; cdr3_aa: CSARPRNEQFF; cdr3_nt: TGCAGTGCTAGGCCTCGGAATGAGCAGTTCTTC